Listed here are 21 T cell receptor beta chains from one sample, sequenced in a study of cytomegalovirus exposure and HLA in healthy donors. PCR employed 60 Vbeta and 13 Jbeta primers. The protocol was immunoSEQ multiplex PCR, while the TCRdb copy is restricted to in-frame clones and leaves out a portion. The table lists more than 85,000 clones, about 81% of them singletons. Input material: PBMCs. The receptor set was obtained from a man younger than 40 in good health and CMV-seronegative.

V usage is TRBV4-1 and J usage is TRBJ2-7, with 9 positions matching TRBD1. Germline values: CDR1 MGHRA, CDR2 YSYEKL. The CDR3 runs to 15 residues. V gave up 3 bases and J gave up 2 bases; unmatched junction bases: 5. The chain's CDR3 is CASSHPGQGAYEQYF. The CDR3 DNA follows: TGCGCCAGCAGCCACCCGGGACAGGGAGCCTACGAGCAGTACTTC.

This clone was recorded only once. The J gene is TRBJ2-7, the V gene TRBV7-6, with D unresolved. The CDR3 length is 13 residues. The germline CDR1 and CDR2 sequences are SGHVS and FNYEAQ. The germline V and J ends were trimmed by 1 base and 5 bases, with 9 bases remaining between them. The CDR3 protein is CASSLDANNEQYF. In DNA form, the CDR3 reads TGTGCCAGCAGCTTAGATGCTAATAACGAGCAGTACTTC.

The gene calls are TRBV30 and TRBJ1-1; TRBD1 matches 8 bases. Losses at the gene ends were 8 bases for V and 5 bases for J; bases not matched to a gene: 7. This CDR3 has 12 residues. CDR1 and CDR2 from the germline V gene are GTSNPN and SVGIG (reference sequence). CDR3 amino acids: CAADQGATEAFF. The CDR3 DNA is TGTGCCGCGGACCAGGGGGCGACTGAAGCTTTCTTT. The variable domain in full, completed from reference TRBV30 and TRBJ1-1, reads SQTIHQWPATLVQPVGSPLSLECTVEGTSNPNLYWYRQAAGRGLQLLFYSVGIGQISSEVPQNLSASRPQDRQFILSSKKLLLSDSGFYLCAADQGATEAFFGQGTRLTVV.

The V and J genes are TRBV5-6 and TRBJ2-5; weak D call: TRBD1 (6 bases). The CDR3 spans 13 residues. Trimming removed 6 bases at V and 1 base at J, with 10 bases between. The V gene's germline CDR1 is SGHDT and CDR2 YYEEEE. The CDR3 loop reads CASTRDTQETQYF. CDR3 nucleotides: TGTGCCAGCACTCGGGACACCCAAGAGACCCAGTACTTC.

The chain carries TRBV18 and TRBJ2-7, with TRBD1 identical over 10 bases. The germline V gene has CDR1 KGHSH and CDR2 LQKENI. The V and J ends lost 5 bases and 5 bases, in that order; junction bases with no gene match: 9. CDR3 length equals 15 residues. The CDR3 nucleotides are TGTGCCAGCTCATGGCTAACGGGGACAGGGGACGAGCAGTACTTC. This codes for CASSWLTGTGDEQYF.

The gene calls are TRBV6-1 and TRBJ1-2; D uncertain. Germline V gene data show CDR1 as MNHNS and CDR2 as SASEGT. This CDR3 is 13 amino acids long. Trimming shortened V by 8 bases and J by 1 base, and 11 bases separated the two germline ends. CDR3 sequence reads: CASDTTGNYGYTF. As DNA, the CDR3 is TGTGCCAGCGATACAACGGGTAACTATGGCTACACCTTC.

The V and J genes are TRBV4-2 and TRBJ2-2; 11 bases match TRBD2. The trim removed 4 bases at V and 7 bases at J, leaving 5 bases unmatched. The CDR3 is 15 amino acids. The germline gives CDR1 LGHNA, CDR2 YNFKEQ. The CDR3 DNA reads as TGTGCCAGCAGCCGTAGCGGGGGGGCCGGCGGGGAGCTGTTTTTT. It encodes CASSRSGGAGGELFF.

This chain links TRBV6-6 with TRBJ1-5, with 7 positions matching TRBD1. With 10 bases clipped from V and 3 bases from J, the junction kept 3 bases outside the gene matches. Germline V gene data show CDR1 as MNHNY and CDR2 as SVGAGI (reference sequence). The CDR3 extends over 12 amino acids. The DNA of the CDR3 is TGTGCCATTCAGGGGGACAATCAGCCCCAGCATTTT. Translated: CAIQGDNQPQHF.

This clone was counted between two and nine times. The identical CDR3 is also encoded by other nucleotide sequences in the sample. The rearrangement links TRBV5-1 to TRBJ1-1; a possible D gene is TRBD1 (6 bases). CDR1 is SGHRS and CDR2 is YFSETQ in the germline V gene. The CDR3 spans 13 residues. V gave up 2 bases and J gave up 1 base, with 6 bases separating them. CDR3 sequence reads: CASSLQGNTEAFF. In DNA, the CDR3 is TGCGCCAGCAGCTTACAGGGGAACACTGAAGCTTTCTTT.

The chain's CDR3 is CASSLDPQGYGEQFF. CDR3 DNA sequence: TGTGCCAGCAGCTTAGACCCACAGGGGTACGGCGAGCAGTTCTTC. The genes are TRBV11-3 and TRBJ2-1; TRBD1 matches 7 bases. The trim removed 0 bases at V and 10 bases at J, leaving 9 bases unmatched. CDR3 size: 15 residues. Germline lookup yields CDR1 SGHNT and CDR2 YENEEA. Based on the CDR3 plus reference TRBV11-3 and TRBJ2-1, the full variable domain is EAGVVQSPRYKIIEKKQPVAFWCNPISGHNTLYWYLQNLGQGPELLIRYENEEAVDDSQLPKDRFSAERLKGVDSTLKIQPAELGDSAVYLCASSLDPQGYGEQFFGPGTRLTVL.

This clone has more than one count but fewer than ten. This rearrangement joins TRBV19 to TRBJ2-3; TRBD1 is a possible D gene (5 bases). Germline V lookup: CDR1 LNHDA, CDR2 SQIVND (reference sequence). The CDR3 runs to 15 residues. V was trimmed by 4 bases and J by 3 bases, leaving 14 bases between them. The CDR3 protein is CASSTAGIETDTQYF. As DNA, the CDR3 is TGTGCCAGTAGTACGGCAGGGATAGAAACAGATACGCAGTATTTT.

The chain employs TRBV20-1 and TRBJ1-1; the D is unclear. V lost 5 bases, J lost 5 bases, and 9 bases lay in between. Germline lookup yields CDR1 DFQATT and CDR2 SNEGSKA (reference sequence). CDR3 length: 11 amino acids. CDR3 nucleotide sequence: TGCAGTGCTGCACAAGATACTGAAGCTTTCTTT. Translated, it gives CSAAQDTEAFF.

This rearrangement joins TRBV6-1 to TRBJ1-2, with 7 bases fitting TRBD1. V lost 4 bases to trimming and J lost 12 bases; unmatched junction nucleotides: 8. CDR3 size: 12 residues. Germline V CDR1 and CDR2: MNHNS, SASEGT. The CDR3 here is CASSAQGDENTF. CDR3 in DNA: TGTGCCAGCAGTGCCCAGGGGGATGAGAACACCTTC.

The rearrangement links TRBV29-1 to TRBJ2-1, with 14 bases fitting TRBD2. Losses at the gene ends were 5 bases for V and 8 bases for J; bases not matched to a gene: 8. CDR1 is SQVTM, CDR2 ANQGSEA, per germline. This CDR3 comprises 15 residues. This CDR3 is CSVRRLAGGDDEQFF. The CDR3 nucleotides read TGCAGCGTTCGAAGACTAGCGGGGGGGGATGATGAGCAGTTCTTC.

The chain carries TRBV7-2 and TRBJ2-7; tentative D call: TRBD2 (6 bases). Between the trimmed V and J ends, which lost 5 bases and 1 base, there was a span of 9 bases. Germline V CDR1 and CDR2: SGHTA, FQGNSA. CDR3 length: 13 amino acids. The CDR3: CASSLSGSYEQYF. CDR3 DNA: TGTGCCAGCAGCCTCAGCGGGTCCTACGAGCAGTACTTC. Full variable domain (rest looked up from reference TRBV7-2 and TRBJ2-7): GAGVSQSPSNKVTEKGKDVELRCDPISGHTALYWYRQSLGQGLEFLIYFQGNSAPDKSGLPSDRFSAERTGGSVSTLTIQRTQQEDSAVYLCASSLSGSYEQYFGPGTRLTVT.

This chain uses TRBV27 with TRBJ1-6; D is possibly TRBD1 (6 bases). Germline values: CDR1 MNHEY, CDR2 SMNVEV (reference sequence). This CDR3 is 16 amino acids long. V lost 0 bases to trimming and J lost 8 bases, with 14 bases between them. The CDR3 protein is CASSLSMGGADSPLHF. DNA of the CDR3: TGTGCCAGCAGTTTATCGATGGGGGGGGCAGATTCACCCCTCCACTTT.

This rearrangement joins TRBV28 to TRBJ2-1; 9 bases match TRBD2. There are 14 residues in the CDR3. The trim removed 8 bases at V and 0 bases at J, leaving 2 bases unmatched. Germline assignment: CDR1 MDHEN and CDR2 SYDVKM. This CDR3 reads CASLAGSSYNEQFF. The CDR3 DNA is TGTGCCAGCCTAGCGGGAAGCTCCTACAATGAGCAGTTCTTC.

The chain combines TRBV4-3 with TRBJ1-1, with a weak D call TRBD1 (6 bases). Deletions cut 6 bases from V and 5 bases from J, with 16 bases between. This CDR3 contains 14 residues. Germline V gives CDR1 LGHNA, CDR2 YSLEER. This CDR3 reads CASSPDTRGTEAFF. The CDR3 DNA follows: TGCGCCAGCAGTCCCGATACCAGGGGTACTGAAGCTTTCTTT.

The chain combines TRBV7-9 with TRBJ1-4; D unclear. CDR3 size: 14 residues. Trimming stripped 6 bases from V and 8 bases from J, with 16 bases between. The germline CDR1 and CDR2 sequences are SEHNR and FQNEAQ (reference sequence). This CDR3 is CASRESGIQEKLFF. The CDR3 coding sequence is TGTGCCAGCAGAGAATCCGGGATCCAGGAAAAACTGTTTTTT.

The chain links TRBV5-4 to TRBJ2-2, with D uncertain. This CDR3 spans 15 amino acids. Per the germline V gene, CDR1 is SGHNT and CDR2 is YYREEE (reference sequence). Trimming pared 0 bases from V and 4 bases from J, leaving 10 bases between. The CDR3 region is CASSLAHTITGELFF. CDR3 in DNA: TGTGCCAGCAGCTTGGCACATACAATCACCGGGGAGCTGTTTTTT.

This clone was observed a single time. The chain recombines TRBV19 with TRBJ1-2; 7 bases agree with TRBD1. This CDR3 has 14 amino acids. Trimming cost V 6 bases and J 4 bases; bases outside gene matches: 8. Germline-derived CDR1 and CDR2 are LNHDA and SQIVND (reference sequence). The CDR3 region is CASRNDRESYGYTF. As DNA, the CDR3 is TGTGCCAGTAGGAACGACAGGGAGAGCTATGGCTACACCTTC.